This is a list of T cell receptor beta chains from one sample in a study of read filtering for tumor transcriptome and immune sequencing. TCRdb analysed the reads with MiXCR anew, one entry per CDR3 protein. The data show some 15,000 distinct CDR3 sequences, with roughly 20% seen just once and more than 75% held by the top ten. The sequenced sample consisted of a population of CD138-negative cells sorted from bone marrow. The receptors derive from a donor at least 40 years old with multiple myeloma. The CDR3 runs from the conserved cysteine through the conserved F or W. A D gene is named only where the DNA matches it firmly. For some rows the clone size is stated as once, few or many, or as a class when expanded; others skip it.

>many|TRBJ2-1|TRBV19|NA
TGTGCCAGTAGTTTCCCTTTGGGGTTCCATGAGCAGTTCTTC
CASSFPLGFHEQFF
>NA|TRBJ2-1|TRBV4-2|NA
TGTGCCAGCAAAGATGGTATCCTAGCAGGGAATGAGCAGTTCTTC
CASKDGILAGNEQFF
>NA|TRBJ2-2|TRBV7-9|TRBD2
TGTGCCAGCAGCTTCATCCTGGGACTAGCGGGGGCCACATACGGACCGAACACCGGGGAGCTGTTTTTT
CASSFILGLAGATYGPNTGELFF
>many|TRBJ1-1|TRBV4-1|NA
TGCGCCAGCAGCCAACACCCAGCCGGGAACACTGAAGCTTTCTTT
CASSQHPAGNTEAFF
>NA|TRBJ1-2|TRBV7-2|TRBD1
TGTGCCAGCAGCACCCAAGGGACAGGGGGCGCTGGCTACACCTTC
CASSTQGTGGAGYTF
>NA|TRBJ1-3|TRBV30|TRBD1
TGTGCCTGGACCAGGACAGGGAACTCTGGAAACACCATATATTTT
CAWTRTGNSGNTIYF
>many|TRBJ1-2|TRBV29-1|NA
TGCAGCGTGATTTTTGGGGCAGGGGCTGGCTACACCTTC
CSVIFGAGAGYTF
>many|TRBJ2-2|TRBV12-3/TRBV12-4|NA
TGTGCCAGCACCCCCAGGGAAATGGCCGGGGAGCTGTTTTTT
CASTPREMAGELFF
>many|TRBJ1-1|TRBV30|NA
TGTGCCTGGAGAGGGCCTAATGTTCAAACTGAAGCTTTCTTT
CAWRGPNVQTEAFF
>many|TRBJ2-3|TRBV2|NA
TGTGCCAGCCACGAGTCGGCTACCACAGATACGCAGTATTTT
CASHESATTDTQYF
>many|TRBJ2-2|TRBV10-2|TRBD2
TGCGCCACCCGGGGGGCCGGGGAGCTGTTTTTT
CATRGAGELFF
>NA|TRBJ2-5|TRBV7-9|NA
TGTGCCAGCAGCCAAGACACGGGGGAGACCCAGTACTTC
CASSQDTGETQYF
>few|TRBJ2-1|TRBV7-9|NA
TGTGCCAGCAGCTCCAACATAGGGAATGAGCAGTTCTTC
CASSSNIGNEQFF
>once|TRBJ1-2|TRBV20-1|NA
TGCAGTGCTAGAGTGGAATTCCTAAACTATGGCTACACCTTC
CSARVEFLNYGYTF
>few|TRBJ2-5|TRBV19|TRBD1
TGTGCCAGTAGTATAAGCGGGACAGGGGAAAAGACCCAGTACTTC
CASSISGTGEKTQYF
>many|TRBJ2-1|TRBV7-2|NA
TGTGCCAGCAGTAGGGGACACTACAATGAGCAGTTCTTC
CASSRGHYNEQFF
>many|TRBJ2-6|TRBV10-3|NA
TGTGCCATCAGTGAGTCCGTCGTAGCAGCCTCTGGGGCCAACGTCCTGACTTTC
CAISESVVAASGANVLTF
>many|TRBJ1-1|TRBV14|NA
TGTGCCAGCAAGGGAACCAGTGAAACTGAAGCTTTCTTT
CASKGTSETEAFF
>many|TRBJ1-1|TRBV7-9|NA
TGTGCCAGCAGCCGTCCGGGACAAATGAACACTGAAGCTTTCTTT
CASSRPGQMNTEAFF
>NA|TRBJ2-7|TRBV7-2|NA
TGTGCCAGCAGCTTAAGTCTCCCCTACGAGCAGTACTTC
CASSLSLPYEQYF
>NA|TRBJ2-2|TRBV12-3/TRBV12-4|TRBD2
TGTGCCAGCCAGGGACTAGCGGAGACCGGGGAGCTGTTTTTT
CASQGLAETGELFF
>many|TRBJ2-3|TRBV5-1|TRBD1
TGCGCCAGCACGGGACAGGGACTACGCACTGATACGCAGTATTTT
CASTGQGLRTDTQYF
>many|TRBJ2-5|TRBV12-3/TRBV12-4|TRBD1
TGTGCCAGCAGTGAAGGGGGCTTGGGGAAGACCCAGTACTTC
CASSEGGLGKTQYF
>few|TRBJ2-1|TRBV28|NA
TGTGCCAGCAGCGGCAGTAGCGGACCGGAAAAGCAGTTCTTC
CASSGSSGPEKQFF
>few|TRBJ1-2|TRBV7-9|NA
TGTGCCAGCAGCTTGAACGGCAACTATGGCTACACCTTC
CASSLNGNYGYTF
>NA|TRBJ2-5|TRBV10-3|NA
TGTGCCATCAGGGGCCGGGGAGAAGAGACCCAGTACTTC
CAIRGRGEETQYF
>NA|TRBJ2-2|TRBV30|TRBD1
TGTGCCTGGAGTAGACAGGGGAACACCGGGGAGCTGTTTTTT
CAWSRQGNTGELFF
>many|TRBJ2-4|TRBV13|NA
TGTGCCAGCAGCTTAGCCACCGGACAGAAAAACATTCAGTACTTC
CASSLATGQKNIQYF
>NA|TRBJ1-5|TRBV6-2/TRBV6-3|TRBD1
TGTGCCAGCAGGGCCGGGACAGGGGCGATGTGGGAGAATCAGCCCCAGCATTTT
CASRAGTGAMWENQPQHF
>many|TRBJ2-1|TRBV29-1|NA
TGCAGCGCTTCGACCCAGGGCGCTAACTACAATGAGCAGTTCTTC
CSASTQGANYNEQFF
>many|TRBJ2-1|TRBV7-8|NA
TGTGCCAGCAGCTTAGAGGCTACTTACAATGAGCAGTTCTTC
CASSLEATYNEQFF
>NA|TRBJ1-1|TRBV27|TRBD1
TGTGCCAGCAGTCGGGACAGGGACACTGAAGCTTTCTTT
CASSRDRDTEAFF
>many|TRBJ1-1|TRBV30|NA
TGTGCCTGGAGTCGGTGGACTGAAGCTTTCTTT
CAWSRWTEAFF